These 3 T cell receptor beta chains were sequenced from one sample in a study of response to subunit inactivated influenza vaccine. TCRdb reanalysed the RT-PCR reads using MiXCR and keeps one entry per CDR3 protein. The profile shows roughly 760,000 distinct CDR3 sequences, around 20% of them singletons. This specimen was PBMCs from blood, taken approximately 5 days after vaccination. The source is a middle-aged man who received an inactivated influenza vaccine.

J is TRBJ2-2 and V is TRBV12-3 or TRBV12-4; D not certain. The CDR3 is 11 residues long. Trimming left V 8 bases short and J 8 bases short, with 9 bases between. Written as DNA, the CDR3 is TGTGCCAGCGGCCCGAGAGGGGAGCTGTTTTTT. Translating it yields CASGPRGELFF.

CDR3 sequence reads: CASSDRLAGGPYNEQFF. CDR3 DNA sequence: TGTGCCAGCAGCGATAGACTAGCGGGAGGCCCTTACAATGAGCAGTTCTTC. The chain carries TRBV7-9 and TRBJ2-1; the match to TRBD2 covers 13 bases. V dropped 5 bases and J dropped 4; count of bases not matched to a gene: 8. This CDR3 is 17 amino acids long. CDR1 is SEHNR and CDR2 is FQNEAQ in the germline V gene (reference sequence).

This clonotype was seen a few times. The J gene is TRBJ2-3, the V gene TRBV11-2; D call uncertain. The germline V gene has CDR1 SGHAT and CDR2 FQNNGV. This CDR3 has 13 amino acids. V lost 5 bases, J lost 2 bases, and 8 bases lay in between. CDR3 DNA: TGTGCCAGCAGCGTGGACCTCACAGATACGCAGTATTTT. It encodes CASSVDLTDTQYF.